This TCR beta chain is drawn from a study of T cell changes during pregnancy in multiple sclerosis. The method was immunoSEQ multiplex PCR; TCRdb's version includes in-frame clones alone and lacks a portion of them. Of around 26,000 clones listed, approximately 88% are singletons. The CDR3 length is 17 residues. From germline, CDR1 is KGHSH and CDR2 LQKENI. Trimming left V 3 bases short and J 4 bases short, with 22 bases between. The source was CD4+ T cells from peripheral blood mononuclear cells, collected in the first trimester of pregnancy. The sequence derives from a female donor in good health, enrolled as a control in a pregnancy study. This sequence joins TRBV18 and TRBJ2-7; a possible D gene is TRBD2 (6 bases). The CDR3, as DNA: TGTGCCAGCTCACCTCCTACCTCTAGCGCAGCCTGGTACGAGCAGTACTTC. Translated: CASSPPTSSAAWYEQYF. Full variable domain (outside the CDR3, taken from reference TRBV18 and TRBJ2-7): NAGVMQNPRHLVRRRGQEARLRCSPMKGHSHVYWYRQLPEEGLKFMVYLQKENIIDESGMPKERFSAEFPKEGPSILRIQQVVRGDSAAYFCASSPPTSSAAWYEQYFGPGTRLTVT.